This T cell receptor beta chain was observed in a study of OX40 agonist ivuxolimab in advanced cancers. Study information: Of mixed ages from about 20 to 90 and averaging 60 years, the group was about 80% male. Partial responses occurred in three patients (one hepatocellular carcinoma, two cutaneous melanoma).

Findings of the study overall: More expanded clones were seen, on average, in CD8+ T cells than in CD4+. The authors did not determine the antigen specificity of the expanded peripheral T cells.

The CDR3 has 16 amino acids. After removal of 1 base from V and 3 bases from J, the junction contained 7 bases not matched to a gene. Germline assignment: CDR1 SGHVS and CDR2 FNYEAQ. In regard to this clone: Its target is not known.

The data were produced by immunoSEQ multiplex PCR, yet TCRdb's version contains in-frame clones alone and is incomplete. The sample lists 80,000 to 100,000 clones; approximately 93% were seen once. The chain recombines TRBV7-6 with TRBJ2-5; 8 nucleotides line up with TRBD2. This TCR was sampled from an adult with an advanced solid tumor such as melanoma, head and neck, liver or kidney cancer. The sample was CD4+ or CD8+ T cells sorted from blood, taken in a trial of the OX40 agonist ivuxolimab. The CDR3 DNA is TGTGCCAGCAGCTTAGTTTTGGCAGCGGGAGAAGAGACCCAGTACTTC. Translation: CASSLVLAAGEETQYF.